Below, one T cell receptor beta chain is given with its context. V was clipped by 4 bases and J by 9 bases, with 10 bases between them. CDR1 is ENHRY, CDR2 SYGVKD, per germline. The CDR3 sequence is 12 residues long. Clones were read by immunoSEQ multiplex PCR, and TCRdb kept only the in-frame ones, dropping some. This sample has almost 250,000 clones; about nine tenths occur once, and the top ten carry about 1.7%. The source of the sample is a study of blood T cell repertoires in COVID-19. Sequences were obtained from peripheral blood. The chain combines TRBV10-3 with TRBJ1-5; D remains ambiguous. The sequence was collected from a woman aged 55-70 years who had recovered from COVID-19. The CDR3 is CAISGGELPQHF. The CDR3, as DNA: TGTGCCATCAGTGGGGGAGAGCTGCCCCAGCATTTT.